Listed below are T cell receptor beta chains from one sample, sequenced in a study of cytomegalovirus exposure and HLA in healthy donors. TCRdb keeps only in-frame clones here, not all; method: immunoSEQ multiplex PCR. This sample has around 53,000 clones; roughly four fifths occur once, and the top ten carry around 2.8%. Sample: PBMCs. The receptor source for this set is a man aged 45-65 years in good health and CMV-seronegative. CDR3s include the opening cysteine and the closing phenylalanine or tryptophan. A D gene is named only where the DNA matches it firmly. Size values are once, few and many counts, or a class for expanded clones, and some rows have none.

J | D | size | V | DNA | CDR3
TRBJ2-7 | . | once | TRBV6-1 | TGTGCCAGCAGTACACTACAGGGAGCACCCTACGAGCAGTACTTC | CASSTLQGAPYEQYF
TRBJ2-2 | TRBD1 | . | TRBV5-1 | TGCGCCAGCAGCTTGGCCCGAGGACAGGGTGGATCCGGGGAGCTGTTTTTT | CASSLARGQGGSGELFF
TRBJ2-3 | . | . | TRBV5-6 | TGTGCCAGCAGCTTTTCGTTTAAGGACAGATACACAGATACGCAGTATTTT | CASSFSFKDRYTDTQYF
TRBJ2-3 | TRBD2 | . | TRBV7-2 | TGTGCCAGCAGCCCCCGACTAGCGGGGGCCGGGAATACGCAGTATTTT | CASSPRLAGAGNTQYF
TRBJ1-4 | . | . | TRBV11-2 | TGTGCCAGCAGCCCGCGACTTCGCCGTGAAAAACTGTTTTTT | CASSPRLRREKLFF
TRBJ1-4 | . | . | TRBV11-1 | TGTGCCAGCAGCCTTGGGCCAGCAACTAATGAAAAACTGTTTTTT | CASSLGPATNEKLFF
TRBJ1-2 | TRBD1 | . | TRBV6-1 | TGTGCCAGGAGGGACAGGCTCTATGGCTACACCTTC | CARRDRLYGYTF
TRBJ2-7 | TRBD1 | . | TRBV6-1 | TGTGCCAGCAGTGGTTGGGACAGGGAGAAACAGTACTTC | CASSGWDREKQYF
TRBJ1-6 | . | once | TRBV9 | TGTGCCAGCAGCGCCGGGGGGCCAGGGCGGAATTCACCCCTCCACTTT | CASSAGGPGRNSPLHF
TRBJ1-1 | TRBD1 | . | TRBV9 | TGTGCCAGCAGCGTAGCCGGGACAGGGGGCTATGAAGCTTTCTTT | CASSVAGTGGYEAFF
TRBJ1-5 | . | . | TRBV27 | TGTGCCAGCAGTTTATCAGGGGTAAAGCAGCCCCAGCATTTT | CASSLSGVKQPQHF
TRBJ2-7 | TRBD1 | . | TRBV27 | TGTGCCAGCAGTTTATTGAGGACAGGGATTCCCTACGAGCAGTACTTC | CASSLLRTGIPYEQYF
TRBJ1-1 | . | . | TRBV6-6 | TGTGCCAGCAGTTACTCAAGGGGTGTGAGCACTGAAGCTTTCTTT | CASSYSRGVSTEAFF
TRBJ2-7 | . | . | TRBV5-1 | TGCGCCAGCAGCTTGGCTTCTTCCTACGAGCAGTACTTC | CASSLASSYEQYF
TRBJ1-1 | . | . | TRBV2 | TGTGCCAGCCGTCGTGTGAACACTGAAGCTTTCTTT | CASRRVNTEAFF
TRBJ1-2 | . | . | TRBV7-2 | TGTGCCAGCAGCTTATACGGGCAGGGGTTTTACTATGGCTACACCTTC | CASSLYGQGFYYGYTF
TRBJ2-2 | . | . | TRBV7-3 | TGTGCCAGCAGCTTAGTCCCCGGGGGACACACCGGGGAGCTGTTTTTT | CASSLVPGGHTGELFF
TRBJ2-2 | TRBD1 | . | TRBV14 | TGTGCCAGCAGCCAAGAGACAGGGCCCGGGGAGCTGTTTTTT | CASSQETGPGELFF
TRBJ1-2 | TRBD1 | . | TRBV7-9 | TGTGCCAGCAGCGCCGCGGACAGGGGGGTAGTTGGCTACACCTTC | CASSAADRGVVGYTF
TRBJ2-1 | TRBD2 | . | TRBV5-6 | TGTGCCAGCAGCTTTGGTTTAGCGGGGCCGTTAAAGTTCTTC | CASSFGLAGPLKFF
TRBJ2-2 | . | . | TRBV30 | TGTGCCTGGACCCTAGACAGGACGAACACCGGGGAGCTGTTTTTT | CAWTLDRTNTGELFF
TRBJ2-2 | . | . | TRBV5-1 | TGCGCCAGCACCGCGGGGGCCCTAAGCACCGGGGAGCTGTTTTTT | CASTAGALSTGELFF
TRBJ2-1 | . | . | TRBV6-6 | TGTGCCAGCAGTCTCCAGGGGGAGGTCTACAATGAGCAGTTCTTC | CASSLQGEVYNEQFF
TRBJ2-5 | TRBD1 | . | TRBV5-6 | TGTGCCAGCAGCTTGTGGGTACAGGGGCAAGAGACCCAGTACTTC | CASSLWVQGQETQYF
TRBJ1-2 | . | . | TRBV28 | TGTGCCACCCAATGGGGCAGGGCTAACTATGGCTACACCTTC | CATQWGRANYGYTF
TRBJ2-5 | . | . | TRBV29-1 | TGCAGCGGTGGGGAGACTATGGGCGAGACCCAGTACTTC | CSGGETMGETQYF
TRBJ1-6 | TRBD1 | . | TRBV5-4 | TGTGCCAGCAGCCAAGGACAGGACTATAATTCACCCCTCCACTTT | CASSQGQDYNSPLHF
TRBJ2-5 | TRBD2 | . | TRBV6-5 | TGTGCCAGCAGTTACTTCTCGCCGGGGGGAGGAGAGACCCAGTACTTC | CASSYFSPGGGETQYF
TRBJ2-7 | TRBD2 | few | TRBV13 | TGTGCCAGCACCATAGCGGGGGGATCCTACGAGCAGTACTTC | CASTIAGGSYEQYF
TRBJ1-5 | TRBD1 | . | TRBV5-1 | TGCGCCAGCAGCCCGGACAGGGTAGATCAGCCCCAGCATTTT | CASSPDRVDQPQHF
TRBJ1-2 | . | . | TRBV19 | TGTGCCAGTAGTATTAAGAGTCAGGGGCATCGCTATGGCTACACCTTC | CASSIKSQGHRYGYTF
TRBJ2-5 | TRBD2 | . | TRBV19 | TGTGCCAGTAGTGTGGGGCTAGCGGGGGGGGAGACCCAGTACTTC | CASSVGLAGGETQYF
TRBJ2-1 | TRBD1 | . | TRBV9 | TGTGCCAGCAGCGTAGACTGGGGGTCAGGGGGCGGGCAGTTCTTC | CASSVDWGSGGGQFF
TRBJ2-1 | . | . | TRBV7-3 | TGTGCCAGCAGCTTAACAGTTGGGCGCATCACTAGTGTAGGTAGTGAGCAGTTCTTC | CASSLTVGRITSVGSEQFF
TRBJ2-1 | . | . | TRBV7-2 | TGTGCCAGCAGCTTAGTCGAGCCTACCAATGAGCAGTTCTTC | CASSLVEPTNEQFF
TRBJ2-3 | TRBD2 | few | TRBV7-3 | TGTGCCAGCAGCTTCCCTAGCGGGGGAAGCACAGATACGCAGTATTTT | CASSFPSGGSTDTQYF
TRBJ1-6 | . | medium-sized | TRBV25-1 | TGTGCCTCCCGTTGGGGCCCCGCAGATTCACCCCTCCACTTT | CASRWGPADSPLHF
TRBJ2-5 | . | . | TRBV27 | TGTGCCAGCAGTTTAGCAGGGAGGTACCAAGAGACCCAGTACTTC | CASSLAGRYQETQYF
TRBJ2-5 | . | . | TRBV6-6 | TGTGCCAGCACCTACGCAGGGTGGGAGACCCAGTACTTC | CASTYAGWETQYF
TRBJ1-5 | . | . | TRBV15 | TGTGCCACCAGCAGAGCGAGGGAAGAGAGAGCCCAGCATTTT | CATSRAREERAQHF
TRBJ1-6 | TRBD1 | few | TRBV19 | TGTGCCAGTAGTACCCGGACAGGGTTCTCACCCCTCCACTTT | CASSTRTGFSPLHF
TRBJ2-6 | TRBD2 | . | TRBV9 | TGTGCCAGCAGCGTTCTAGCGGGCGGGGCCAACGTCCTGACTTTC | CASSVLAGGANVLTF
TRBJ2-3 | TRBD2 | . | TRBV6-5 | TGTGCCAGCAGTTTGAGCGGGATTAACACAGATACGCAGTATTTT | CASSLSGINTDTQYF
TRBJ2-1 | TRBD2 | . | TRBV7-2 | TGTGCCAGCAGCTTAACCGGGGGGGCATCCTACAATGAGCAGTTCTTC | CASSLTGGASYNEQFF
TRBJ2-3 | TRBD2 | . | TRBV5-1 | TGCGCCAGCAGCCAAGAACCCGGACTAGTCGGCACAGATACGCAGTATTTT | CASSQEPGLVGTDTQYF
TRBJ2-5 | TRBD2 | . | TRBV5-8 | TGTGCCAGCAGCTTGGGGTCTAGCGGGGGGTTCCAAGAGACCCAGTACTTC | CASSLGSSGGFQETQYF
TRBJ2-1 | TRBD1 | . | TRBV7-2 | TGTGCCAGCAGCTTGGACAGGGGGGTGGAGGAGCAGTTCTTC | CASSLDRGVEEQFF
TRBJ2-7 | . | . | TRBV7-9 | TGTGCCAGCGGGAGCCGCGGGTCAATCTACGAGCAGTACTTC | CASGSRGSIYEQYF
TRBJ2-1 | TRBD1 | . | TRBV5-4 | TGTGCCAGCAGCTTGGTTATGAGGACAGGTCCCAATGAGCAGTTCTTC | CASSLVMRTGPNEQFF
TRBJ1-2 | . | once | TRBV7-9 | TGTGCCAGCAGTCCTTTTGGCTACACCTTC | CASSPFGYTF
TRBJ2-7 | TRBD1 | . | TRBV7-2 | TGTGCCAGCAGCTTAGGGGGGACAGGGGTGAGGGAGCAGTACTTC | CASSLGGTGVREQYF
TRBJ2-3 | . | . | TRBV6-5 | TGTGCCAGCAGAACTTCTAGCACAGATACGCAGTATTTT | CASRTSSTDTQYF
TRBJ2-7 | . | . | TRBV19 | TGTGCCAGTAGGTTTTCGACAGGAGTTCTCTACGAGCAGTACTTC | CASRFSTGVLYEQYF
TRBJ2-6 | TRBD1 | . | TRBV5-5 | TGTGCCAGCAGCACGGTGGGGACAGGGGAGGCTGGGGCCAACGTCCTGACTTTC | CASSTVGTGEAGANVLTF
TRBJ2-7 | TRBD1 | . | TRBV7-9 | TGTGCCAGCAGCATTAATCAGGGGGCCTACGAGCAGTACTTC | CASSINQGAYEQYF